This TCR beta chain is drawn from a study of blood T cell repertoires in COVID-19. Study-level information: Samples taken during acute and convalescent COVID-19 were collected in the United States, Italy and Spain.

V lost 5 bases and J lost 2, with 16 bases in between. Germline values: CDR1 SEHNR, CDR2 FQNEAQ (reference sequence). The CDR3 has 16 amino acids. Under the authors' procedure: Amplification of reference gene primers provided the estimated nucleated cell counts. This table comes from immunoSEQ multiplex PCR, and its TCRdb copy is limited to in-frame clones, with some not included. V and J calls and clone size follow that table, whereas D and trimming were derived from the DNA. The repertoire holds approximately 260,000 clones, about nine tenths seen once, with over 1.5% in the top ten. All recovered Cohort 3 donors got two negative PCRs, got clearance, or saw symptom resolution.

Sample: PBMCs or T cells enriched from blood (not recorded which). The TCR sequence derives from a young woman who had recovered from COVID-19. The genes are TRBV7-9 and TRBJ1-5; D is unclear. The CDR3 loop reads CASSPQAFYGNQPQHF. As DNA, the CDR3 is TGTGCCAGCAGCCCCCAGGCCTTTTATGGCAATCAGCCCCAGCATTTT.